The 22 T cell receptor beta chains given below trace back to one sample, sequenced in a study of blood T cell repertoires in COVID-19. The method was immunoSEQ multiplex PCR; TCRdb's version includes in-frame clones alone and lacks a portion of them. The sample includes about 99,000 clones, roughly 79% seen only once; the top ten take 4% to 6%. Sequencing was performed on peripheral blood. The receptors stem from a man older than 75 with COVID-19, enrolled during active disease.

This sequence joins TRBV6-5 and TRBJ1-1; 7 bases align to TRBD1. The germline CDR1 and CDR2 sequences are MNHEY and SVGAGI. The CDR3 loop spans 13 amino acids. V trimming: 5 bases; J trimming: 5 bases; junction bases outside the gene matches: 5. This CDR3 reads CASSNRGLTEAFF. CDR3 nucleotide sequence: TGTGCCAGCAGTAATAGGGGGCTTACTGAAGCTTTCTTT.

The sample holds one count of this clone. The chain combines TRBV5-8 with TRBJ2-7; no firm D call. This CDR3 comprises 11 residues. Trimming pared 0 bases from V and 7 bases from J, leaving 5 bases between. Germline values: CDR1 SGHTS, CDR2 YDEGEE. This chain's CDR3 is CASSLAREQYF. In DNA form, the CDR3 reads TGTGCCAGCAGCTTGGCCAGGGAGCAGTACTTC.

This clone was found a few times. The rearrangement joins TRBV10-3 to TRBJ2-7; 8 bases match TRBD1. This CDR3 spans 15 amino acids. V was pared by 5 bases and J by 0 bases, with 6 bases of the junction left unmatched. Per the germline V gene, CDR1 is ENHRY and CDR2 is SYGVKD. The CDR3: CAISPDRGVSYEQYF. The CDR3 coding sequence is TGTGCCATCAGTCCCGACAGGGGTGTCTCCTACGAGCAGTACTTC.

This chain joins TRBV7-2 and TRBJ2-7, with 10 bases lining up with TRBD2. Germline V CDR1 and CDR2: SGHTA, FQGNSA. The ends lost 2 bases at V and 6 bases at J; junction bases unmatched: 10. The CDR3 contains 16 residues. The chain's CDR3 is CASSLRPSGSTGEQYF. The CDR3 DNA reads TGTGCCAGCAGCTTACGTCCTAGCGGGAGTACGGGCGAGCAGTACTTC.

This CDR3 reads CASSFLGGTYEQYF. The DNA for the CDR3 is TGTGCCAGCAGTTTTTTAGGAGGGACCTACGAGCAGTACTTC. The chain uses TRBV28 and TRBJ2-7; possibly TRBD2 for D (6 bases). The CDR3 spans 14 residues. Germline CDR1 and CDR2: MDHEN and SYDVKM. V lost 3 bases, J lost 2 bases, and 11 bases lay in between.

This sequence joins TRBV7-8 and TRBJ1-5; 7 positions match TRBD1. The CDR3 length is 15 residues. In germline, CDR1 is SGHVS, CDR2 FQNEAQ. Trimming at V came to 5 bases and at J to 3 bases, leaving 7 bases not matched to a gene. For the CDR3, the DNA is TGTGCCAGCAGCAAAACCGGGACAGACAATCAGCCCCAGCATTTT. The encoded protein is CASSKTGTDNQPQHF.

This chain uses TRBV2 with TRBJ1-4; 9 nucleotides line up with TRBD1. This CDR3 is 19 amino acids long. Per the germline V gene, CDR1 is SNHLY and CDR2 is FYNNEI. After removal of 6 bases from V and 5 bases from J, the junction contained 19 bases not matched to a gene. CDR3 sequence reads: CASSILPGQGRRGNEKLFF. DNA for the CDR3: TGTGCCAGCAGCATACTACCGGGACAGGGTAGGCGTGGAAATGAAAAACTGTTTTTT.

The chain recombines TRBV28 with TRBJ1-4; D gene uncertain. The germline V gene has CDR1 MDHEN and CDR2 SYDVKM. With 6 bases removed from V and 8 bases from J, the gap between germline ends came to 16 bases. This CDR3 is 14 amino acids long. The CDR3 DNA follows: TGTGCCAGCAGCTTAACTTCAAGCGGCGAAAAACTGTTTTTT. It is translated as CASSLTSSGEKLFF.

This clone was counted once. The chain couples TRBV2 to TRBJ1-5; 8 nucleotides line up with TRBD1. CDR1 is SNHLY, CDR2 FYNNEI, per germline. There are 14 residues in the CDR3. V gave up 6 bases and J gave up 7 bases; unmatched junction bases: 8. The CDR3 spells CASSMDRAGQPQHF. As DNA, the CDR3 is TGTGCCAGCAGCATGGACAGGGCGGGCCAGCCCCAGCATTTT.

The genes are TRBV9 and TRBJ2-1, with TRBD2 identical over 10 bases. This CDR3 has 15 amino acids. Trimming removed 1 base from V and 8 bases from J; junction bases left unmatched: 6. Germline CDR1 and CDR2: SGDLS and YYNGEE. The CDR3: CASSVLAGARDEQFF. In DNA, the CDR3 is TGTGCCAGCAGCGTACTAGCGGGAGCTAGAGATGAGCAGTTCTTC.

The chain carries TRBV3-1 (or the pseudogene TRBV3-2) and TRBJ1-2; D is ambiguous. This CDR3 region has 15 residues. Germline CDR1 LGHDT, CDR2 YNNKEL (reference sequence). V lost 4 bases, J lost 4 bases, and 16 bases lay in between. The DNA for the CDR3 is TGTGCCAGCAGCCCTCAGAGGGCCCTGTCCTATGGCTACACCTTC. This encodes CASSPQRALSYGYTF.

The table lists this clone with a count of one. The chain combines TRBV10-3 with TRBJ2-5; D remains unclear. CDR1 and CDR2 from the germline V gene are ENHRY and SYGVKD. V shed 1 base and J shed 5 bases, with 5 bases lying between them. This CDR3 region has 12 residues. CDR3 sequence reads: CAISEFGETQYF. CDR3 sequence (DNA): TGTGCCATCAGTGAGTTCGGGGAGACCCAGTACTTC.

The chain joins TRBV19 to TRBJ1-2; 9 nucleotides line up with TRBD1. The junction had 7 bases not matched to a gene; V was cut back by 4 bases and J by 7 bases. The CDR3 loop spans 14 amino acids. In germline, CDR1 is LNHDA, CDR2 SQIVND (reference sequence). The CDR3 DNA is TGTGCCAGTAGTACGCGGGACAGGGTTACTGGCTACACCTTC. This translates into CASSTRDRVTGYTF.

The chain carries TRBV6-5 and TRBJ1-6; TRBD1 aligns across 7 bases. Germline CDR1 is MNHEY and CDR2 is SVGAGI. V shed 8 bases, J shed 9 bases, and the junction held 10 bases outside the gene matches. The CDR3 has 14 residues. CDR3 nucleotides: TGTGCCAGCGCCATAGGGGGCCAGGGTTCACCCCTCCACTTT. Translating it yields CASAIGGQGSPLHF.

CDR3 DNA: TGTGCCAGCAGCCCTCCAGGCGGGACGAACACCGGGGAGCTGTTTTTT. Its protein product is CASSPPGGTNTGELFF. The rearrangement uses TRBV28 and TRBJ2-2, with D possibly matching TRBD2 (6 bases). V was trimmed by 6 bases and J by 0 bases, leaving 14 bases between them. Germline CDR1 is MDHEN and CDR2 is SYDVKM. This CDR3 is built from 16 residues. Filled out from reference TRBV28 and TRBJ2-2, the complete variable domain reads DVKVTQSSRYLVKRTGEKVFLECVQDMDHENMFWYRQDPGLGLRLIYFSYDVKMKEKGDIPEGYSVSREKKERFSLILESASTNQTSMYLCASSPPGGTNTGELFFGEGSRLTVL.

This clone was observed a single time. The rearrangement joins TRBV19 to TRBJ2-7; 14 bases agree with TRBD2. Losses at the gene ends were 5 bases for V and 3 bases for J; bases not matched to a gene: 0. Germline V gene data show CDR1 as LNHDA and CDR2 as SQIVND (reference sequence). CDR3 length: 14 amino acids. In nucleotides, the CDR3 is TGTGCCAGTAGTGGACTAGCGGGGGGCTACGAGCAGTACTTC. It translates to CASSGLAGGYEQYF.

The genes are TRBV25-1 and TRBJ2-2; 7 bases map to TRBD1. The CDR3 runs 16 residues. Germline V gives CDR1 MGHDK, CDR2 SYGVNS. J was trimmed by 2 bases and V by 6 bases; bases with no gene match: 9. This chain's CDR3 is CASSPPDRVNTGELFF. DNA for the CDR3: TGTGCCAGCAGCCCCCCCGACAGGGTTAACACCGGGGAGCTGTTTTTT. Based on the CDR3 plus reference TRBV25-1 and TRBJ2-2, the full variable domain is EADIYQTPRYLVIGTGKKITLECSQTMGHDKMYWYQQDPGMELHLIHYSYGVNSTEKGDLSSESTVSRIRTEHFPLTLESARPSHTSQYLCASSPPDRVNTGELFFGEGSRLTVL.

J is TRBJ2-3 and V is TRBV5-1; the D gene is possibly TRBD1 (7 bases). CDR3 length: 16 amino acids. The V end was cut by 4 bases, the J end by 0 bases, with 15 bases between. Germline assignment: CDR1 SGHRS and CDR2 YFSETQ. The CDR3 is CASSVRGESSTDTQYF. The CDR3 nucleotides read TGCGCCAGCAGCGTCAGGGGGGAATCTAGCACAGATACGCAGTATTTT.

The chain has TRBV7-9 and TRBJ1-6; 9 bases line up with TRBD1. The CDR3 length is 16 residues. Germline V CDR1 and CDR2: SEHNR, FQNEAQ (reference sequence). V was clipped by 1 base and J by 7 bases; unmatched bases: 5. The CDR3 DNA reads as TGTGCCAGCAGCTTAGAAGTAGGGACAGGGAATTCACCCCTCCACTTT. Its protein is CASSLEVGTGNSPLHF.

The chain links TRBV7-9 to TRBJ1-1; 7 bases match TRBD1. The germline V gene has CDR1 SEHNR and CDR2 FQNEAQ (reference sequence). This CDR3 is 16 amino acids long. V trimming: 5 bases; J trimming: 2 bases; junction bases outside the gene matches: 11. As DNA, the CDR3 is TGTGCCAGCAGCCCACCCGGAGGGGGCTTCAACACTGAAGCTTTCTTT. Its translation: CASSPPGGGFNTEAFF. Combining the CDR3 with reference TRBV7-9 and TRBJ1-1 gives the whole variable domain DTGVSQNPRHKITKRGQNVTFRCDPISEHNRLYWYRQTLGQGPEFLTYFQNEAQLEKSRLLSDRFSAERPKGSFSTLEIQRTEQGDSAMYLCASSPPGGGFNTEAFFGQGTRLTVV.

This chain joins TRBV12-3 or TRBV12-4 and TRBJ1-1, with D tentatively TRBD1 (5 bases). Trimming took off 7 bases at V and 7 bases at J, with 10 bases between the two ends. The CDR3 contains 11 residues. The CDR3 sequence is CASKGRGEAFF. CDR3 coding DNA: TGTGCCAGCAAGGGGCGAGGTGAAGCTTTCTTT.

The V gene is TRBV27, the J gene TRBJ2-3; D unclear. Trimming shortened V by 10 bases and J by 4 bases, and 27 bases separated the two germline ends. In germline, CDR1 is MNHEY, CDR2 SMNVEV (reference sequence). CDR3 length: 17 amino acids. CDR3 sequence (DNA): TGTGCCACCCGCGTTTTATTTGATACCTCGAGGCCAGATACGCAGTATTTT. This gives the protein CATRVLFDTSRPDTQYF.